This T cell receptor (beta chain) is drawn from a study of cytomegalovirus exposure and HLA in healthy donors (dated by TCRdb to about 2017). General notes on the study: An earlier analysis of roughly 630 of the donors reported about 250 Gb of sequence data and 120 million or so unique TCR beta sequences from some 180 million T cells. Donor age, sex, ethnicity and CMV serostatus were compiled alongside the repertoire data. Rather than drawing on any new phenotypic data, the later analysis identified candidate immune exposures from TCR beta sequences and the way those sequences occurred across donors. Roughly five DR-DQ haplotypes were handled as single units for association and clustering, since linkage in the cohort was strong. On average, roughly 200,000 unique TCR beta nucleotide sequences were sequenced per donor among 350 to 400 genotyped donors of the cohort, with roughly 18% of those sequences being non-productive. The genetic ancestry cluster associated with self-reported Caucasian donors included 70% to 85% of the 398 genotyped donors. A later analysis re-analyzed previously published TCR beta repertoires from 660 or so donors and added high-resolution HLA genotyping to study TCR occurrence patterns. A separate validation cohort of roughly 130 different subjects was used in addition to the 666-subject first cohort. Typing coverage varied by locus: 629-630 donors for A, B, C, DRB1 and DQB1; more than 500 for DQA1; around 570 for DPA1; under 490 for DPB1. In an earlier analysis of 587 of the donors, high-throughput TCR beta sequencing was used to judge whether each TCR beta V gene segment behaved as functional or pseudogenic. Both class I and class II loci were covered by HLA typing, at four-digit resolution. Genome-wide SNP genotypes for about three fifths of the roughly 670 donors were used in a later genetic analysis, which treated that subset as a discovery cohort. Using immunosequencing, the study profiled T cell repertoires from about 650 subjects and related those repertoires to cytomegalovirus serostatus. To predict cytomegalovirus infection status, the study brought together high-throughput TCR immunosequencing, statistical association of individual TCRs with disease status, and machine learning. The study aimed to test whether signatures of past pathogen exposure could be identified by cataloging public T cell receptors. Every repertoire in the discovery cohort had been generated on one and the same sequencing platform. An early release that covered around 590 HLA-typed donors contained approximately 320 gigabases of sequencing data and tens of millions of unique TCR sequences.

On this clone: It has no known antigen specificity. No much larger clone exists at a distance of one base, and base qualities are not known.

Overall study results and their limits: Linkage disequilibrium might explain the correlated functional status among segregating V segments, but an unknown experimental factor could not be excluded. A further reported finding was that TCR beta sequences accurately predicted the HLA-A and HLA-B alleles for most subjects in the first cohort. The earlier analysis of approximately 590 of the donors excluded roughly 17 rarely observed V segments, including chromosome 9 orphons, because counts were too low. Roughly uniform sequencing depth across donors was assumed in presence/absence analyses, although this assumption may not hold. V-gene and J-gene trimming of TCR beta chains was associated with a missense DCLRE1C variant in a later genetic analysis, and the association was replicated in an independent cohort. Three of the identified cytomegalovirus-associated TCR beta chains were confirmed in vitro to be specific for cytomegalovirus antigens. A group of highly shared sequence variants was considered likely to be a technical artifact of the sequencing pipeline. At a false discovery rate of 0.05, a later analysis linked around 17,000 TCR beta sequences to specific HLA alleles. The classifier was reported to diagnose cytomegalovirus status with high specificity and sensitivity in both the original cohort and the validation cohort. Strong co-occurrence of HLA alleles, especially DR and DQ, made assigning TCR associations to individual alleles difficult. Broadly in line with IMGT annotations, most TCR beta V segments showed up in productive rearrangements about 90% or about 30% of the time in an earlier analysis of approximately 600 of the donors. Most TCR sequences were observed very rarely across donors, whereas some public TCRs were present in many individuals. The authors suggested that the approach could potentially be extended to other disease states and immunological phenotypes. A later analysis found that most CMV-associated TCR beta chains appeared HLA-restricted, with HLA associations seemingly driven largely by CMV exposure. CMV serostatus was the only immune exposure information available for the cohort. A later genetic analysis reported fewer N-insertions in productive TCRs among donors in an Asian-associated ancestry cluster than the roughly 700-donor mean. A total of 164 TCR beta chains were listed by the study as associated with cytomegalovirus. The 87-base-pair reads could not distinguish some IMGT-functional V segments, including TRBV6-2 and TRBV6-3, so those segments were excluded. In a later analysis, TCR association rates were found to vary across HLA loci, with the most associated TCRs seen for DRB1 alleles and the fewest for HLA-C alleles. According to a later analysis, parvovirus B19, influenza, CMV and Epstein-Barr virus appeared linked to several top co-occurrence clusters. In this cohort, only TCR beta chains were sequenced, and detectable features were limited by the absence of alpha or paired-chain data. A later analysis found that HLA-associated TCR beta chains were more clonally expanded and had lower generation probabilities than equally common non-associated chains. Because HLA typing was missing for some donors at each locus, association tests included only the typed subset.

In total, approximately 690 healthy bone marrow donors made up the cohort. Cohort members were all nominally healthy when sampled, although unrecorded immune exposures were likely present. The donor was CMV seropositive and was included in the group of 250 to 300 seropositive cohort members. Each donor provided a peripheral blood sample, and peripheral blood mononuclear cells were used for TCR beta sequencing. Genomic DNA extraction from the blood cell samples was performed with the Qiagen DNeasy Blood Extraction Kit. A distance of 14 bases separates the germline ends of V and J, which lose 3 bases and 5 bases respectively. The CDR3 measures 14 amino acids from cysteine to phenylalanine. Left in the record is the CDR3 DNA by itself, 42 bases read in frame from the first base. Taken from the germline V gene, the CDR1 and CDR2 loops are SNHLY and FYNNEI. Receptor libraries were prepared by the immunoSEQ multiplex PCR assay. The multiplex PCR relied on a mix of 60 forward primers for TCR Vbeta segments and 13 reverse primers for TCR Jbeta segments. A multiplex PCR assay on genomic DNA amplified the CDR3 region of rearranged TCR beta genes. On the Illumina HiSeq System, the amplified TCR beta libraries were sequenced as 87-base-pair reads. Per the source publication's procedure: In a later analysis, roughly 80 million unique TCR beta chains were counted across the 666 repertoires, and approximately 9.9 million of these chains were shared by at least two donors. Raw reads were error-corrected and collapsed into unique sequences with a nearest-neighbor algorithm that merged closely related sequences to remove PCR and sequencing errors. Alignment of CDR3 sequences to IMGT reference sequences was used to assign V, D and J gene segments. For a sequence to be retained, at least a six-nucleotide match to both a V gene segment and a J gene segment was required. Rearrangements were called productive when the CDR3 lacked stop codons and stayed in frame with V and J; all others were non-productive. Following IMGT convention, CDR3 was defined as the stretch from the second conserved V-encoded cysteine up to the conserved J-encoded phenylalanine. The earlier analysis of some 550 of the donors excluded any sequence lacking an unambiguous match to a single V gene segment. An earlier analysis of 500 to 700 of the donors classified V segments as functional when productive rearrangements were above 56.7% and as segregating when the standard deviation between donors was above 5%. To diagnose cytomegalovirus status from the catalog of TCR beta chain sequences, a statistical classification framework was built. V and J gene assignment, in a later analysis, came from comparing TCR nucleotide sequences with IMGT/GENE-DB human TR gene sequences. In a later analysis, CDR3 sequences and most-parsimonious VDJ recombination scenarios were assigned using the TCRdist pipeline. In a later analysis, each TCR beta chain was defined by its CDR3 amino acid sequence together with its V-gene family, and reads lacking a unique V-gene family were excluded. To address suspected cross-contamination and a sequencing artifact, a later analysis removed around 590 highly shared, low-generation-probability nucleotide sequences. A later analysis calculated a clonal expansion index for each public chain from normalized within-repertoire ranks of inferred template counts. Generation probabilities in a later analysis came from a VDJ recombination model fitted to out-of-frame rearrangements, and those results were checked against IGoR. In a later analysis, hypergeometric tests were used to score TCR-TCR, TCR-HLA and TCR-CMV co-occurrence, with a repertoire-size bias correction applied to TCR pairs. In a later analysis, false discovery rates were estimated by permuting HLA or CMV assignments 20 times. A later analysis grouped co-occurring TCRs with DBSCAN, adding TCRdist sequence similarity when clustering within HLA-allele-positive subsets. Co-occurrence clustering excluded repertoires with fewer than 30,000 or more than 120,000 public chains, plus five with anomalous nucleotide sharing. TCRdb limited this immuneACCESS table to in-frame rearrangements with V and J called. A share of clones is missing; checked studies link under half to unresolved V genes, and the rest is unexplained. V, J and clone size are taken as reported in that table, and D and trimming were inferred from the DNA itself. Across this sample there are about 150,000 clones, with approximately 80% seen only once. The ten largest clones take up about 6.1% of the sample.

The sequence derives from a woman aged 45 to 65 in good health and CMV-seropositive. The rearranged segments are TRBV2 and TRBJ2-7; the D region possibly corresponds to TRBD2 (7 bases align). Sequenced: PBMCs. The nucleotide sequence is TGTGCCAGCAGTGAGCAAGGCGGGGGCAACGAGCAGTACTTC. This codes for CASSEQGGGNEQYF.